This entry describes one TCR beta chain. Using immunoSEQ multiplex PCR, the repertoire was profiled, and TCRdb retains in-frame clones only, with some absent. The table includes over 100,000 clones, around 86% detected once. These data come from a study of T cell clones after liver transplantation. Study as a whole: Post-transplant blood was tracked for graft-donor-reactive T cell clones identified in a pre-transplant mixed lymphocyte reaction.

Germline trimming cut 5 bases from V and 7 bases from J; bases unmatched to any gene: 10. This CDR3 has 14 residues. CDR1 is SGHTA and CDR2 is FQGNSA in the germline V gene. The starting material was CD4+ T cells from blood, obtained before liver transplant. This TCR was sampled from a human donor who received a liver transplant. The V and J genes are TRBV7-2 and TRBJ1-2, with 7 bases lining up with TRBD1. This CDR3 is CASSTPSQGSGYTF. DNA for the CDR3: TGTGCCAGCAGCACCCCCTCACAGGGGAGTGGCTACACCTTC.